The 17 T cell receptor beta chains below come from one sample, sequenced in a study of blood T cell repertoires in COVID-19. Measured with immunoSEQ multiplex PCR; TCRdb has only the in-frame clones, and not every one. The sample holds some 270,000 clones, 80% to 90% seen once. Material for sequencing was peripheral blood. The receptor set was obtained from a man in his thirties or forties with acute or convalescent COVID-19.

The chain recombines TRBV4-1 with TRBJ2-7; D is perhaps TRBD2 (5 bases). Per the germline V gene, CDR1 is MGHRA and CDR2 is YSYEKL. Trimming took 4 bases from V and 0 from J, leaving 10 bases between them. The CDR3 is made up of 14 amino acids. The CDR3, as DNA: TGCGCCAGCAGCCTCGAAGGGAGCTCCTACGAGCAGTACTTC. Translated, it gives CASSLEGSSYEQYF.

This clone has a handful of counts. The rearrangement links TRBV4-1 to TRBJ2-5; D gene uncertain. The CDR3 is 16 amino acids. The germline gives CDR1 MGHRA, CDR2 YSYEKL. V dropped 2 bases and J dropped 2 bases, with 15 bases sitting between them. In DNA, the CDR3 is TGCGCCAGCAGCCAACCCCCCGGTCACCGACAAGAGACCCAGTACTTC. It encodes CASSQPPGHRQETQYF.

CDR3: CASTAGARAEAFF. DNA for the CDR3: TGTGCCAGCACTGCGGGGGCAAGGGCTGAAGCTTTCTTT. The chain links TRBV6-5 to TRBJ1-1; TRBD1 is a possible D gene (6 bases). The length of the CDR3 is 13 residues. The V and J ends lost 7 bases and 6 bases respectively, with 15 bases between them. Germline CDR1 is MNHEY and CDR2 is SVGAGI.

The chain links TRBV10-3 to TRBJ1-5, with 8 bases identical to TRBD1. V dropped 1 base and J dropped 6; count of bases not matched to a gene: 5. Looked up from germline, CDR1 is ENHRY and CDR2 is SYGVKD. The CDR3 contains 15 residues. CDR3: CAISEFTGGGQPQHF. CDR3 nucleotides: TGTGCCATCAGTGAGTTTACAGGGGGAGGTCAGCCCCAGCATTTT.

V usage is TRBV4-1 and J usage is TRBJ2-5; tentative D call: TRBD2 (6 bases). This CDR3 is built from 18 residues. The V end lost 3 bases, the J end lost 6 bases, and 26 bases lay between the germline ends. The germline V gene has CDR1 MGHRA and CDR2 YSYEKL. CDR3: CASSHALASSAGFKTQYF. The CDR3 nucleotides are TGCGCCAGCAGCCACGCGCTGGCCTCAAGTGCGGGATTTAAGACCCAGTACTTC.

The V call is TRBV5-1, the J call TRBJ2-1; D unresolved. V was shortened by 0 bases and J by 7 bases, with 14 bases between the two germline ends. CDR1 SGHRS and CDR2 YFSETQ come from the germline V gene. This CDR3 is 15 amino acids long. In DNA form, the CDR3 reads TGCGCCAGCAGCTTGGCAGCATTACCGGGTAATGAGCAGTTCTTC. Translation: CASSLAALPGNEQFF.

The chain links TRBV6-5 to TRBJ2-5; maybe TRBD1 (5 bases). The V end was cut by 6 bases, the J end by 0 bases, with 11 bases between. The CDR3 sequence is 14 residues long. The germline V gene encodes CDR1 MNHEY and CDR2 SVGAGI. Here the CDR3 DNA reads TGTGCCAGCAGAAGAGGACACAACCAAGAGACCCAGTACTTC. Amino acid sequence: CASRRGHNQETQYF.

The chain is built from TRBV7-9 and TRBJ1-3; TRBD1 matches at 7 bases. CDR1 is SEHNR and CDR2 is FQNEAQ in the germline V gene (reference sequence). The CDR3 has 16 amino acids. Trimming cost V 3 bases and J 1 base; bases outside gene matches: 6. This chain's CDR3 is CASSFPEGASGNTIYF. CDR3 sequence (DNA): TGTGCCAGCAGCTTTCCCGAGGGGGCGTCTGGAAACACCATATATTTT.

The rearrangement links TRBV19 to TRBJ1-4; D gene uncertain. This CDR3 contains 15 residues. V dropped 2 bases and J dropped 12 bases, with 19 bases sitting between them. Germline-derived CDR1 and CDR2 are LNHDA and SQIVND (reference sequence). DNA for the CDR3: TGTGCCAGTAGTATATTCGGGGTGGGGAGGACGGAACTGTTTTTT. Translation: CASSIFGVGRTELFF.

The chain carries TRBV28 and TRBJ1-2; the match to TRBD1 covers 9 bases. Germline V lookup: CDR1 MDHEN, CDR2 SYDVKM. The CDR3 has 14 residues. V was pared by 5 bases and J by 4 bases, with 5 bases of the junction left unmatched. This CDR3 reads CASSTQGAIYGYTF. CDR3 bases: TGTGCCAGCAGTACACAGGGGGCCATCTATGGCTACACCTTC.

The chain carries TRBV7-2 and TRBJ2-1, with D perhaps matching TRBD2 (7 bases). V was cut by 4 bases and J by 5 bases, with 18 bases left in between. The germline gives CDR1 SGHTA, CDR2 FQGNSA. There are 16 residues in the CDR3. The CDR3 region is CASSSRGGGVNNEQFF. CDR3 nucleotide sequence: TGTGCCAGCAGCTCCAGGGGAGGGGGGGTGAACAATGAGCAGTTCTTC.

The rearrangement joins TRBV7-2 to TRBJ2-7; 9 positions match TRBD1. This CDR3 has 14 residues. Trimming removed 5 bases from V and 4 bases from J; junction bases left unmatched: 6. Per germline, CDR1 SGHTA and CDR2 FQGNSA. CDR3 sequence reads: CASSRDRGSYEQYF. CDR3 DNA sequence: TGTGCCAGCAGCCGTGACAGGGGGTCATACGAGCAGTACTTC.

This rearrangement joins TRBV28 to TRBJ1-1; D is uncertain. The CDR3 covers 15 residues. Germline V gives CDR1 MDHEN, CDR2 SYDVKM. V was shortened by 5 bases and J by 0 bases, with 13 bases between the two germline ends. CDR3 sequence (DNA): TGTGCCAGCAGTCCCTCGACAAGGTTGAACACTGAAGCTTTCTTT. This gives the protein CASSPSTRLNTEAFF.

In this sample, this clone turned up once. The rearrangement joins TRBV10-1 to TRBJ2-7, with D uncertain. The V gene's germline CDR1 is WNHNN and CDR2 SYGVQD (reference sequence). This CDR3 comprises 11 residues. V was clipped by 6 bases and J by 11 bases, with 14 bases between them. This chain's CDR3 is CASRDDSAEYF. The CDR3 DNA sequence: TGCGCCAGCAGGGATGACTCGGCGGAGTACTTC.

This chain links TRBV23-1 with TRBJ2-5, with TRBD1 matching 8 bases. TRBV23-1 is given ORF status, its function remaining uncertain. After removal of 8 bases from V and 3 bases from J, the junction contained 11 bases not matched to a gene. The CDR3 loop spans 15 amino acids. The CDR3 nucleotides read TGCGCCAGCGTAACCCGGACAGGGTTTGAAGAGACCCAGTACTTC. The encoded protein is CASVTRTGFEETQYF.

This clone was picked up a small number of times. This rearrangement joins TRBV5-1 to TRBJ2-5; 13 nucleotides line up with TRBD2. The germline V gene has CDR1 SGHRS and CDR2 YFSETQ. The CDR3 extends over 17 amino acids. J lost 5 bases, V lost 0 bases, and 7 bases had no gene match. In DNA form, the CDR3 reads TGCGCCAGCAGCTTGGTTGGACTAGCGGGAGCGGGGGAGACCCAGTACTTC. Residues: CASSLVGLAGAGETQYF. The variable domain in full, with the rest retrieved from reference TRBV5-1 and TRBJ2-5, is KAGVTQTPRYLIKTRGQQVTLSCSPISGHRSVSWYQQTPGQGLQFLFEYFSETQRNKGNFPGRFSGRQFSNSRSEMNVSTLELGDSALYLCASSLVGLAGAGETQYFGPGTRLLVL.

Here the CDR3 DNA reads TGTGCCAGCAGTGTGGGACAGTCTTCTAATGAAAAACTGTTTTTT. This encodes CASSVGQSSNEKLFF. The V gene is TRBV2, the J gene TRBJ1-4; 7 nucleotides match TRBD1. Losses at the gene ends were 4 bases for V and 3 bases for J; bases not matched to a gene: 5. CDR3 length: 15 residues. The V gene's germline CDR1 is SNHLY and CDR2 FYNNEI.